This T cell receptor (beta chain) appears in the sequencing data of a study of vaccination and CD4 T cells after COVID-19. For the study at large: Convalescent donors: six male, four female; seven Caucasian, two Asian, one multiracial, two Hispanic.

Treatment reported: approximately 9-day PBMC culture with coronavirus spike peptide pools or control peptides (ViraFEST assay). TCR sequencing followed the expansion of antigen-specific T cells with peptide pools in ViraFEST. Positive PCR dates spanned March to December 2020, predating US Alpha, Beta and Delta variants. The Oncomine TCR Beta short-read assay generated sequence data from the DNA of cultured CD4+ T cells. A single record per CDR3 protein comes from TCRdb applying MiXCR to the PCR reads. The data hold 15,000 or so distinct CDR3 sequences, with less than 60% observed a single time. This clonotype occurred once. Its antigen is not identified. This CDR3 spans 18 amino acids. CDR1 SGHTA and CDR2 FQGNSA come from the germline V gene. Trimming removed 3 bases from V and 6 bases from J; junction bases left unmatched: 14. Study-level results: Median counts of SARS-CoV-2-reactive clonotypes increased from roughly 21 to 40; this difference was not significant.

The clonotype originates from a human donor who had recovered from COVID-19. Sequencing was performed on CD4+ T cells from blood, cultured in vitro. J is TRBJ2-2 and V is TRBV7-2, with 9 bases matching TRBD2. The CDR3 region has the DNA TGTGCCAGCAGCTTGAGGTATAGCGGGGGTACGTTCGCCGGGGAGCTGTTTTTT. Its protein is CASSLRYSGGTFAGELFF. Full variable domain (rest looked up from reference TRBV7-2 and TRBJ2-2): GAGVSQSPSNKVTEKGKDVELRCDPISGHTALYWYRQSLGQGLEFLIYFQGNSAPDKSGLPSDRFSAERTGGSVSTLTIQRTQQEDSAVYLCASSLRYSGGTFAGELFFGEGSRLTVL.